Listed below are T cell receptor beta chains from one sample, sequenced in a study of blood T cells in healthy people across ages. TCRdb fed the 5' RACE reads into MiXCR, producing one record per CDR3 protein. The top ten clones hold 13% of a sample with 800,000 to 950,000 distinct CDR3 sequences, about 37% of them seen once. The sequenced sample was blood. These receptors were obtained from a man aged 18 to 35 in good health. Each CDR3 is given with its conserved first and last residue. The D gene is left open where the match is weak. Size is omitted from some rows. Given values are once, few, many or a class for expanded clones.

v_gene	d_gene	abundance	j_gene	len	CDR3aa	CDR3nt
TRBV7-2	.	few	TRBJ2-5	14	CASGLATGEETQYF	TGTGCCAGCGGCTTAGCAACGGGAGAAGAGACCCAGTACTTC
TRBV12-3/TRBV12-4	.	.	TRBJ1-1	12	CASSSDGTEAFF	TGTGCCAGCAGTTCCGATGGTACTGAAGCTTTCTTT
TRBV27	.	many	TRBJ1-2	14	CASRGADGIGGYTF	TGTGCCAGCAGAGGCGCGGACGGGATAGGCGGCTACACCTTC
TRBV7-8	.	few	TRBJ1-2	13	CASSLQGWSGYTF	TGTGCCAGCAGCTTGCAGGGGTGGTCTGGCTACACCTTC
TRBV20-1	.	.	TRBJ1-1	13	CSATYAGDTEAFF	TGCAGTGCTACCTACGCAGGGGACACTGAAGCTTTCTTT
TRBV7-3	TRBD1	.	TRBJ2-7	15	CASSLRDRGSGEQYF	TGTGCCAGCAGCTTACGGGACAGGGGATCTGGGGAGCAGTACTTC
TRBV5-1	TRBD1	.	TRBJ1-4	16	CASSQGQGATNEKLFF	TGCGCCAGCAGCCAGGGACAGGGAGCAACTAATGAAAAACTGTTTTTT
TRBV28	.	few	TRBJ1-2	12	CASTYLNHGYTF	TGTGCCAGCACCTATTTGAACCATGGCTACACCTTC
TRBV7-3	.	.	TRBJ2-2	16	CASSPLGTPNTGELFF	TGTGCCAGCAGCCCTTTAGGGACACCGAACACCGGGGAGCTGTTTTTT
TRBV7-6	.	.	TRBJ2-5	15	CASSPEYRTAETQYF	TGTGCCAGTTCCCCGGAGTACCGGACGGCAGAGACCCAGTACTTC
TRBV29-1	.	few	TRBJ1-1	13	CSVVGRMNTEAFF	TGCAGCGTTGTAGGCAGGATGAACACTGAAGCTTTCTTT
TRBV7-2	.	.	TRBJ1-2	13	CASSSDRSTGYTF	TGTGCCAGCAGCTCAGACAGGTCGACTGGCTACACCTTC
TRBV6-2/TRBV6-3	.	few	TRBJ2-4	15	CASSRTSGVKNIQYF	TGTGCCAGCAGCCGAACATCGGGAGTCAAAAACATTCAGTACTTC
TRBV5-1	TRBD1	many	TRBJ1-5	15	CASSLDGQVDQPQHF	TGCGCCAGCAGCTTGGACGGACAGGTGGATCAGCCCCAGCATTTT
TRBV7-3	TRBD2	.	TRBJ2-3	13	CASSLSGGREGYF	TGTGCCAGCAGCTTAAGCGGCGGTCGGGAGGGGTATTTT
TRBV4-2	.	few	TRBJ1-5	13	CASSEGLNQPQHF	TGTGCCAGCAGCGAGGGACTCAATCAGCCCCAGCATTTT
TRBV6-5	.	many	TRBJ1-1	11	CASSFRREAFF	TGTGCCAGCAGTTTCCGGAGGGAAGCTTTCTTT
TRBV14	.	.	TRBJ1-4	14	CASSQGQGNEKLFF	TGTGCCAGCAGCCAAGGCCAGGGAAATGAAAAACTGTTTTTT
TRBV12-3/TRBV12-4	TRBD1	few	TRBJ1-2	14	CASSLIGTAYGYTF	TGTGCCAGCAGTTTAATCGGGACAGCCTATGGCTACACCTTC
TRBV12-3/TRBV12-4	TRBD2	.	TRBJ2-7	17	CASSFQTSEGPYNEQYF	TGTGCCAGCAGTTTTCAGACTAGCGAGGGTCCCTACAATGAGCAGTACTTC
TRBV29-1	.	.	TRBJ2-3	10	CSASGDTQYF	TGCAGCGCCTCGGGGGATACGCAGTATTTT
TRBV3-1	.	few	TRBJ2-5	15	CASSHGTNIGETQYF	TGTGCCAGCAGCCACGGGACAAATATAGGAGAGACCCAGTACTTC
TRBV7-2	.	few	TRBJ2-7	16	CASSLVVVGSSYEQYF	TGTGCCAGCAGCTTAGTAGTGGTCGGTAGCTCCTACGAGCAGTACTTC
TRBV5-1	.	many	TRBJ2-5	12	CASRTVQETQYF	TGCGCCAGCCGGACTGTTCAAGAGACCCAGTACTTC
TRBV4-2	TRBD1	.	TRBJ1-4	15	CASSRPTGEGEKLFF	TGTGCCAGCAGCCGGCCGACAGGGGAGGGAGAAAAACTGTTTTTT
TRBV6-2/TRBV6-3	TRBD2	few	TRBJ2-1	17	CASSYTNLLAGGYEQFF	TGTGCCAGCAGTTACACCAACCTCCTAGCGGGGGGGTATGAGCAGTTCTTC
TRBV9	.	few	TRBJ1-5	14	CASSVGGVGQPQHF	TGTGCCAGCAGCGTAGGAGGGGTGGGTCAGCCCCAGCATTTT
TRBV29-1	.	many	TRBJ1-2	13	CSVYREEDYGYTF	TGCAGCGTGTACAGGGAGGAGGACTATGGCTACACCTTC
TRBV4-1	TRBD2	.	TRBJ2-7	14	CASSQDSGGYEQYF	TGCGCCAGCAGCCAAGACTCGGGGGGCTACGAGCAGTACTTC
TRBV7-7	.	.	TRBJ2-1	14	CASSTASKGDEQFF	TGTGCTAGCAGCACAGCGTCTAAGGGGGATGAGCAGTTCTTC
TRBV12-3/TRBV12-4	TRBD1	.	TRBJ2-7	17	CASSPMTGMRFYNEQYF	TGTGCCAGCAGCCCGATGACAGGGATGCGTTTCTACAATGAGCAGTACTTC
TRBV7-2	TRBD1	.	TRBJ2-1	16	CASSSPGQGARGEQFF	TGTGCCAGCAGCTCTCCCGGACAGGGGGCGCGAGGTGAGCAGTTCTTC
TRBV3-1	.	few	TRBJ1-4	18	CASSQAPSSGTEDEKLFF	TGTGCCAGCAGCCAAGCCCCCTCGTCCGGGACGGAGGATGAAAAACTGTTTTTT
TRBV10-3	TRBD1	few	TRBJ2-7	12	CAISGTGDEQYF	TGTGCCATCAGTGGGACAGGAGACGAGCAGTACTTC
TRBV12-3/TRBV12-4	TRBD1	many	TRBJ1-2	14	CASSSPGQLGGYTF	TGTGCCAGCAGTTCTCCGGGACAGTTGGGAGGCTACACCTTC
TRBV20-1	.	few	TRBJ2-3	15	CSARGPRSPTDTQYF	TGCAGTGCTAGAGGACCACGTTCCCCCACAGATACGCAGTATTTT